This TCR beta chain was captured by sequencing in a study of a mutant IDH1 vaccine in newly diagnosed glioma (dated by TCRdb to the early 2020s). Regarding the complete study: Patients were given eight vaccinations, in weeks 1, 3, 5, 7, 11, 15, 19 and 23, which matched visits V03 through V10. In the chemotherapy-containing groups, vaccination started alongside temozolomide cycles, whereas in patients who had radiotherapy alone it started 4-6 weeks after radiotherapy. The approximately 32 treated patients were around 60% male and around 38% female, with a mean age of roughly 40 years. Prior to enrollment, patients had been given standard therapy consisting of radiotherapy alone, temozolomide alone, or radiochemotherapy with temozolomide, with the combination given to most patients. Peripheral blood was collected at six visits: V03 (baseline), V05, V07, V10, V12 and V13. For exploratory analyses, under 30 treated patients had longitudinal TCRB deep sequencing done wherever samples were available. Overall results and qualifications from the work: Availability determined which PBMC samples were chosen for TCRB deep sequencing. Changes in the top peripheral T cell clonotypes picked up by TCRB sequencing did not appear to be linked to pseudoprogression. Across multiple MHC alleles, vaccine-induced immune responses were seen in nearly 95% of patients. It was noted by the authors that analyses of patient blood samples could not be reproduced owing to sample limitations.

What the time point label conveys for this sample: week 11, during vaccination. Every vaccine dose consisted of 300 ug of a 20-mer mutant IDH1 peptide in Montanide, administered subcutaneously together with topical imiquimod. Donors had newly diagnosed WHO grade 3 or 4 IDH1-mutant astrocytomas with loss of nuclear ATRX. The samples were drawn from NOA16, a multicentre, single-arm, open-label phase I trial in Germany that tested a mutant IDH1 peptide vaccine in humans for the first time. Genomic DNA for TCRB sequencing was isolated from EDTA blood with the DNeasy Blood and Tissue Kit. Receptor libraries were prepared by the immunoSEQ multiplex PCR assay. Following the manufacturer's protocol, the hsTCRB Kit was used to amplify rearranged TCR beta chain sequences. An Illumina MiSeq was used to sequence the TCRB libraries. In the source study's methods: The kit vendor's proprietary platform handled demultiplexing, trimming and gene mapping. In TCRdb, the immuneACCESS table is reduced to in-frame sequences with V and J assigned. These tables do not hold every clone; where another copy was compared, an unresolved V gene accounts for under half, and the others remain unexplained. Clone size and the V and J calls come from that table; the DNA yielded D and trimming. This sample comprises fewer than 65,000 clones, about 80% of them detected only once. The ten largest clonotypes hold about 6% of the sample.

In the case of this clone: The target of this receptor is not known. Per-nucleotide qualities are absent, and no much larger clonotype sits a single base away.

Via the germline V gene, CDR1 is KGHSH and CDR2 LQKENI. Compared with germline, V lacks 4 bases and J lacks 4 bases; bases without a gene match: 2. The CDR3 covers 15 residues, taking in both the cysteine and the phenylalanine. This entry keeps only the CDR3 DNA: 45 bases, framed from base 1. Sequenced here: PBMCs, sampled from a glioma patient whose treatment included an IDH1 peptide vaccine. The V and J segments used are TRBV18 and TRBJ2-5, with TRBD2 matching 14 junction bases. The receptor's source is a man in his fifties or sixties with glioma. Read as DNA, the sequence is TGTGCCAGCTCACGGGGACTAGCGGGAGCAGAGACCCAGTACTTC. Its protein reads: CASSRGLAGAETQYF.